Listed here are 9 T cell receptor beta chains from one sample, sequenced in a study of OX40 agonist ivuxolimab in advanced cancers. Libraries were prepared by immunoSEQ multiplex PCR; TCRdb keeps only in-frame clonotypes and omits some of them. The sample records 45,000 to 50,000 clones, roughly 90% being singletons. The source was CD4+ or CD8+ T cells sorted from blood, collected in a trial of the OX40 agonist ivuxolimab. Receptor source: an adult with an advanced solid tumor such as melanoma, head and neck, liver or kidney cancer.

The gene calls are TRBV2 and TRBJ1-2; unclear D gene. With 6 bases removed from V and 8 bases from J, the gap between germline ends came to 13 bases. CDR1 and CDR2 (germline): SNHLY, FYNNEI. The CDR3 length is 12 residues. The DNA for the CDR3 is TGTGCCAGCAGCGGCGGACTAAGCGGCTACACCTTC. Residues: CASSGGLSGYTF.

The chain is built from TRBV28 and TRBJ1-2, with D possibly matching TRBD1 (6 bases). V lost 4 bases and J 1 base, leaving 25 bases between the germline ends. Germline CDR1 is MDHEN and CDR2 is SYDVKM. The CDR3 is made up of 19 amino acids. DNA of the CDR3: TGTGCCAGCAGTTCCCTTTCGGAGGGGGTATTAAATGATAACTATGGCTACACCTTC. It encodes CASSSLSEGVLNDNYGYTF.

J is TRBJ2-3 and V is TRBV4-1; 14 positions agree with TRBD2. Losses at the gene ends were 0 bases for V and 8 bases for J; bases not matched to a gene: 4. The CDR3 has 16 amino acids. CDR1 is MGHRA, CDR2 YSYEKL, per germline. The CDR3 sequence is CASSQETSGGAGTQYF. The CDR3 coding sequence is TGCGCCAGCAGCCAAGAGACTAGCGGGGGGGCGGGTACGCAGTATTTT.

This chain links TRBV9 with TRBJ2-7; TRBD1 aligns across 7 bases. The CDR3 consists of 14 residues. Germline lookup yields CDR1 SGDLS and CDR2 YYNGEE. V was clipped by 4 bases and J by 5 bases; unmatched bases: 9. CDR3: CASSYRDRGDEQYF. CDR3 in DNA: TGTGCCAGCAGCTACCGGGACAGAGGGGACGAGCAGTACTTC.

In this sample, this clone turned up once. At the DNA level, this CDR3 is encoded by other sequences in the same sample as well. The J gene is TRBJ2-7, the V gene TRBV27, with D unclear. CDR1 and CDR2 (germline): MNHEY, SMNVEV (reference sequence). The CDR3 extends over 11 amino acids. Trimming removed 5 bases at V and 4 bases at J, with 6 bases between. CDR3 sequence reads: CASSRGYEQYF. The CDR3 DNA reads as TGTGCCAGCAGTCGAGGATACGAGCAGTACTTC.

This sequence joins TRBV7-6 and TRBJ2-1, with TRBD2 identical over 7 bases. Germline-derived CDR1 and CDR2 are SGHVS and FNYEAQ. The CDR3 totals 13 residues. The V gene end was trimmed by 1 base and the J gene end by 8 bases; junction bases not matched to a gene: 2. CDR3 residues: CASSLGAGDEQFF. CDR3 DNA sequence: TGTGCCAGCAGCTTAGGGGCGGGAGATGAGCAGTTCTTC.

V usage is TRBV6-1 and J usage is TRBJ2-1; no definite D call. CDR3 length equals 13 residues. Germline V gene data show CDR1 as MNHNS and CDR2 as SASEGT. V dropped 5 bases and J dropped 6 bases, with 11 bases sitting between them. The CDR3 sequence is CASSSGTSNEQFF. The CDR3 DNA reads as TGTGCCAGCAGTTCTGGAACCAGCAATGAGCAGTTCTTC.

V gene TRBV7-9 combines with J gene TRBJ2-7; 8 bases are a match to TRBD1. V shed 6 bases, J shed 6 bases, and the junction held 10 bases outside the gene matches. CDR1 is SEHNR, CDR2 FQNEAQ, per germline (reference sequence). The CDR3 is 14 amino acids. CDR3 region: CASRPGQGRGEQYF. CDR3 DNA: TGTGCCAGCAGACCCGGACAGGGACGGGGCGAGCAGTACTTC.

The chain uses TRBV19 and TRBJ2-1; 11 bases align to TRBD2. Germline V lookup: CDR1 LNHDA, CDR2 SQIVND (reference sequence). V shed 6 bases and J 6 bases; nucleotides not matched to a gene: 7. The CDR3 covers 15 residues. CDR3 DNA: TGTGCCAGTAGACCGACTAGCGGGGCGGGCAATGAGCAGTTCTTC. Translation: CASRPTSGAGNEQFF.